This TCR beta chain was captured in a study of T cell responses to AZD1222 COVID-19 vaccine (dated by TCRdb to 2020 to 2023). About the full investigation: Because spike-specific TCR depth and breadth did not differ between the two schedules, AZD1222 recipients who got a second dose at roughly 4 weeks were pooled with those who got a second dose at roughly 12 weeks. A total of around 240 trial participants underwent TCR sequencing, of whom roughly 210 received two doses of AZD1222 and some 26 received two doses of the MenACWY control vaccine. Trial participants were enrolled by age into subgroups of 18-55, 56-69 and 70-plus years, and around 150, 28 and 57 TCR-sequenced participants, respectively, were included in these subgroups. The paper as a whole reports these results and caveats: The 56-69-year group was small, and its depth increase did not reach significance, likely because of low power. After two AZD1222 doses, both the breadth and the depth of spike-specific TCRs were significantly higher than at day 0 and than in MenACWY recipients. Most participants were white British and females outnumbered males, and the authors suggested that clonal diversity may have been underestimated. Reportedly, close to half of the unique spike-specific TCRs recognized epitopes lying outside the regions that are mutated in the B.1.351 and B.1.1.7 variants. The vaccine-associated CD4 TCRs covered the entire spike protein, and the dominant responses fell in regions 160-218 and 743-854. Because no day 14 peak-response samples were available, repertoires were characterized only after the peak T cell response. Conclusions about previously exposed vaccinees are limited because only six or seven AZD1222 recipients were SARS-CoV-2 seropositive at baseline.

Concerning this clone: Its antigen target is currently unknown. Nothing much larger sits one base from this clone, and base qualities are not available.

The time point label of this sample denotes: baseline before first vaccination. Vaccinee samples were obtained from the UK trials COV001 and COV002, which included a single-blind randomized controlled phase 2/3 trial of AZD1222 (ChAdOx1 nCoV-19) in healthy adults. For TCRbeta chain sequencing, PBMC samples were collected from trial participants at day 0 and at day 28 after the second dose. The CDR3 regions of human TCRbeta chains were analyzed by immunosequencing. In the source study's methods: Repertoire TCRs were checked for matches against a reference library of SARS-CoV-2-specific TCRs that had been generated using the MIRA antigen-specificity platform. Breadth was defined as the fraction of unique TCRs that were SARS-CoV-2-associated, and depth was defined as the fraction of total T cells that were SARS-CoV-2-associated. Each spike-specific TCR was assigned to its reactive spike region and to a CD4 or CD8 class using the MIRA data. Log10-transformed breadth and depth values were compared by one-way ANOVA with Sidak's multiple comparisons tests. The source is immuneACCESS, and TCRdb retained only in-frame sequences with V and J called. Part of the clones is not carried over; for the studies checked, unresolved V genes explain less than half of this, and the remainder is unexplained. Clonal size and the V and J genes are those of that table, whereas D and trimming came from the DNA. Recorded for this sample are approximately 100,000 clones; approximately 93% of them occurred a single time. The ten largest clonotypes hold less than 6.5% of the sample.

This clonotype was obtained from an adult in good health. Sequencing was performed on peripheral blood, taken on day 0 of AZD1222 vaccination.

The CDR3 is CASRRGQGDYGYTF. The base sequence is TGTGCCAGCAGAAGGGGACAGGGAGACTATGGCTACACCTTC. The rearrangement joined TRBV6-6 to TRBJ1-2; the central 9 bases match TRBD1. Reading the germline V gene (reference sequence) gives CDR1 MNHNY and CDR2 SVGAGI. The CDR3 runs 14 amino acids, cysteine and phenylalanine included. The CDR3 DNA has 42 bases and is translated from base 1. V ends up 6 bases short and J 3 bases short, with an unmatched junction base count of 5.